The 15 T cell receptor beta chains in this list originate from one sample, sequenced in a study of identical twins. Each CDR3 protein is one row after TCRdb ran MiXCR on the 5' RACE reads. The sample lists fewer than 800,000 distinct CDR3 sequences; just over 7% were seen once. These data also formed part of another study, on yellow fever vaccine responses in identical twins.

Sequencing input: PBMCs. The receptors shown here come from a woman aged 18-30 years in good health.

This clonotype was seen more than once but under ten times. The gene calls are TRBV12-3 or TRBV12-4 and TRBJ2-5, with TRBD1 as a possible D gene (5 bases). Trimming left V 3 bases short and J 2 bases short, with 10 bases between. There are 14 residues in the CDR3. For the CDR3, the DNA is TGTGCCAGCAGTTTGTGGACATTACAAGAGACCCAGTACTTC. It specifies CASSLWTLQETQYF.

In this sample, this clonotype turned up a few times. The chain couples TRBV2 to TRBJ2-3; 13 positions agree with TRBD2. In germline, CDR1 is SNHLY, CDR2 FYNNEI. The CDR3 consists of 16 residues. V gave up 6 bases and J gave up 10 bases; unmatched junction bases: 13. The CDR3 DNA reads TGTGCCAGCAGAGCCGGGACTAGCGGGACCTGGGCTCCGCAGTATTTT. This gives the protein CASRAGTSGTWAPQYF.

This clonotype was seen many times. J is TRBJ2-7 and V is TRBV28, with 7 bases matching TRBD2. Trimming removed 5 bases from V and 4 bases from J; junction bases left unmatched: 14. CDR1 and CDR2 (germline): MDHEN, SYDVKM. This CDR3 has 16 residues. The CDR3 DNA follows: TGTGCCAGCAGTAAAAATGGCGGGAGAGCGTTTTACGAGCAGTACTTC. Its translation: CASSKNGGRAFYEQYF.

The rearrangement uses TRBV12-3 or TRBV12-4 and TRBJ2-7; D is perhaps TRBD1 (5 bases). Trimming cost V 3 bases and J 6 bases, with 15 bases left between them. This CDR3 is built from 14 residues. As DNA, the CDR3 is TGTGCCAGCAGTTTCAGGGAAGTTCCCGCCGAGCAGTACTTC. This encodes CASSFREVPAEQYF.

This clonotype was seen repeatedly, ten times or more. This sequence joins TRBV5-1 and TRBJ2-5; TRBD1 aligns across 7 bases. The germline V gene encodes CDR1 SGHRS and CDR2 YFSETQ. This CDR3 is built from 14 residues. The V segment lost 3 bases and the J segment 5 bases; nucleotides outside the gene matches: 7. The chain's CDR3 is CASSSGQVGETQYF. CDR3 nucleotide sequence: TGCGCCAGCAGCTCTGGACAGGTCGGGGAGACCCAGTACTTC.

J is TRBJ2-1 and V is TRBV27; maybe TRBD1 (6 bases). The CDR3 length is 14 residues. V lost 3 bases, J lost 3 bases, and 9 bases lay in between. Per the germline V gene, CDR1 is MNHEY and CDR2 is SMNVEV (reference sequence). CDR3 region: CASSFWGHYNEQFF. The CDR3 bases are TGTGCCAGCAGTTTCTGGGGGCACTACAATGAGCAGTTCTTC.

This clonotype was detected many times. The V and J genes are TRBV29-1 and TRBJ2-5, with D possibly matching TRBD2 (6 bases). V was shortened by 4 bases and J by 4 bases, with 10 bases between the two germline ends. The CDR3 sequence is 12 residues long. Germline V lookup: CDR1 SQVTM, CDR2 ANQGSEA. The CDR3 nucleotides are TGCAGCGTTGGACTAGTAGTAGAGACCCAGTACTTC. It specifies CSVGLVVETQYF.

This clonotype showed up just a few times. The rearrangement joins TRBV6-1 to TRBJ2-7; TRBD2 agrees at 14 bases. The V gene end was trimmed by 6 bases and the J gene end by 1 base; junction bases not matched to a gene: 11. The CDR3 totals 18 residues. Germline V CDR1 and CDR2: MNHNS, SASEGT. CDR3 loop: CASRRSGTSGSKSYEQYF. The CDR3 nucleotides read TGTGCCAGCAGACGATCCGGGACTAGCGGGAGTAAGTCCTACGAGCAGTACTTC.

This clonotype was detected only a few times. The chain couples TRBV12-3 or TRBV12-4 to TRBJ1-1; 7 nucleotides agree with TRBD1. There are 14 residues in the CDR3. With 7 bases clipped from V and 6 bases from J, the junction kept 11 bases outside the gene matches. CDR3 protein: CASIMTGSTAEAFF. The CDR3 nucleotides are TGTGCCAGCATCATGACAGGGTCAACGGCTGAAGCTTTCTTT.

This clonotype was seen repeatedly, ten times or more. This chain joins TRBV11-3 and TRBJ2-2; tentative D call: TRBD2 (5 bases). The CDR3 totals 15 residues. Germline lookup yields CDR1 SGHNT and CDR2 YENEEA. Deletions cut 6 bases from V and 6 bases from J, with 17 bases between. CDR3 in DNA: TGTGCCAGCAGGCAGGACGGGGAAATCCCCGGGGAGCTGTTTTTT. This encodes CASRQDGEIPGELFF.

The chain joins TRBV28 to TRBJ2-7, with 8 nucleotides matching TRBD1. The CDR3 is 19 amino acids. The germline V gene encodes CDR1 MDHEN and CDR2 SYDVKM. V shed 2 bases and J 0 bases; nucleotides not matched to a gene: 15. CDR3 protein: CASSLLGRGYRGSSYEQYF. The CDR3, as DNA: TGTGCCAGCAGTTTACTCGGGCGGGGTTACAGGGGGAGCTCCTACGAGCAGTACTTC.

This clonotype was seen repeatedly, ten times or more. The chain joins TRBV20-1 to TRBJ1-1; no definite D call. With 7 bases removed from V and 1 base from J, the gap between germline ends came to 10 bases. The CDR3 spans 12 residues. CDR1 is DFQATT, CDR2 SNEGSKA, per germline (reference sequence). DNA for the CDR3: TGCAGTGACAACCCTGGGAACACTGAAGCTTTCTTT. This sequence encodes CSDNPGNTEAFF.

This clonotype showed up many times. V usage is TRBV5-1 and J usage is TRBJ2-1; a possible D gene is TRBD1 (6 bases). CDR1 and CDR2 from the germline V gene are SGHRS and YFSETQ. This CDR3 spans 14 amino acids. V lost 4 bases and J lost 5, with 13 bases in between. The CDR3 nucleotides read TGCGCCAGCAGCCTACCGACAGGAAACAATGAGCAGTTCTTC. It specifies CASSLPTGNNEQFF.

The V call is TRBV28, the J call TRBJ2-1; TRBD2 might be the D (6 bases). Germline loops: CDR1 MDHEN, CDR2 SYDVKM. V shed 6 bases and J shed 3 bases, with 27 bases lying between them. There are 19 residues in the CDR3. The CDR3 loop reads CASSPVGGDDRYRYNEQFF. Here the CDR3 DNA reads TGTGCCAGCAGCCCAGTGGGGGGTGATGATAGGTACCGCTACAATGAGCAGTTCTTC.

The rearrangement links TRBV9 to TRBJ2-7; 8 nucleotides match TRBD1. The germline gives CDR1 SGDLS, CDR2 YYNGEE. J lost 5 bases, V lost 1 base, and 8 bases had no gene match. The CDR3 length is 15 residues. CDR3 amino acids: CASSVSSTGADEQYF. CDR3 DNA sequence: TGTGCCAGCAGCGTAAGTTCGACAGGGGCGGACGAGCAGTACTTC.